This T cell receptor (beta chain) stems from a study of spatial heterogeneity in lung cancer. Each CDR3 protein is one row after TCRdb ran MiXCR on the 5' RACE reads. In the table there are under 30,000 distinct CDR3 sequences, 3% to 3.5% of which are singletons. The V and J ends lost 3 bases and 0 bases respectively, with 7 bases between them. The CDR3 runs 13 residues. The germline V gene has CDR1 SGHDT and CDR2 YYEEEE. In this sample, this clonotype is medium-sized. The time point was: sample taken at primary tumor resection. Samples were donated by 72 untreated early-stage non-small cell lung cancer patients.

This receptor was obtained from a female donor with early-stage non-small cell lung cancer. V and J are TRBV5-6 and TRBJ2-7; tentative D call: TRBD2 (6 bases). This material consisted of PBMCs, taken at surgery. Here the CDR3 reads CASSWRGSYEQYF. The CDR3 bases are TGTGCCAGCAGCTGGCGGGGCTCCTACGAGCAGTACTTC.